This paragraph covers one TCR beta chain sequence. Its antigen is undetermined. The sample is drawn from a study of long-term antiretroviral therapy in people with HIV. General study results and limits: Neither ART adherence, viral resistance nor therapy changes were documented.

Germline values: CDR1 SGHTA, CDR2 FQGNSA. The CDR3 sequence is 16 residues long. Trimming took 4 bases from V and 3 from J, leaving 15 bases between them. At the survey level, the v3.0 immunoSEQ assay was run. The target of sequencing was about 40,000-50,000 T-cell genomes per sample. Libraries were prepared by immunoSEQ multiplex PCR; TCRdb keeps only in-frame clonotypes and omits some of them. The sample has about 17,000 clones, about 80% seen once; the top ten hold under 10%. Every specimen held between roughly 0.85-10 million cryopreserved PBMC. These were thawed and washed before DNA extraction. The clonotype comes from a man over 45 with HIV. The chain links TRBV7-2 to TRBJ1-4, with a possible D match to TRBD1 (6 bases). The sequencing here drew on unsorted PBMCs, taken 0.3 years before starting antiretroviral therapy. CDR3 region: CASSSWGGSANEKLFF. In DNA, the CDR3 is TGTGCCAGCAGCTCCTGGGGGGGCTCGGCTAATGAAAAACTGTTTTTT. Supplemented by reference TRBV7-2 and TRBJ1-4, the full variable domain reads GAGVSQSPSNKVTEKGKDVELRCDPISGHTALYWYRQSLGQGLEFLIYFQGNSAPDKSGLPSDRFSAERTGGSVSTLTIQRTQQEDSAVYLCASSSWGGSANEKLFFGSGTQLSVL.